This TCR beta chain was profiled in a study of blood T cell repertoires in COVID-19. Across the study: From the United States, Italy and Spain came samples of acute and convalescent COVID-19. Sample material is recorded as cDNA or gDNA derived from T cells, B-cell-depleted T cells, or PBMCs.

Sequenced by immunoSEQ multiplex PCR; TCRdb stores in-frame clones only, minus some. The sample contains 180,000 or so clones, roughly 88% of which appear only once. The germline V gene encodes CDR1 KGHSH and CDR2 LQKENI. This CDR3 spans 16 amino acids. Trimming took off 3 bases at V and 2 bases at J, with 14 bases between the two ends. Across over 20 US areas, participants ranged in age from 18 to 89 years. The sample consisted of PBMCs or T cells enriched from blood (not recorded which). The chain uses TRBV18 and TRBJ2-1; D is perhaps TRBD2 (6 bases). This sequence originates from a woman aged 55-69 years who had recovered from COVID-19. As DNA, the CDR3 is TGTGCCAGCTCACCGAGGGACTCCCAACCCTACAATGAGCAGTTCTTC. Translation: CASSPRDSQPYNEQFF.